This T cell receptor (beta chain) emerged from a study of CD8 T cells in Susac syndrome (dated by TCRdb to about 2019). About the investigation overall: Whether CD8+ T cell activation and differentiation in Susac syndrome was antigen driven was tested using repertoire sequencing. The paper's findings and limits, for the study overall: The number of individuals in the TCR sequencing and HLA analysis was recognized as being relatively small.

RNA was extracted using the RNeasy kit, and about 0.45 to 1 ug of the RNA was reverse transcribed with random hexamers. TCR beta CDR3 regions were amplified with the immunoSEQ multiplex PCR assay covering 54 Vbeta and 13 Jbeta segments. PCR amplification bias was corrected by using a synthetic template baseline for primer optimization and computational correction. The authors' pipeline ran thus. Reads were annotated to V, D and J genes per IMGT and analyzed with immunoSEQ Analyzer, keeping only productive sequences. Clonality was computed as one minus Shannon entropy normalized by log2 of the number of productive unique sequences. Public and private clones were assessed among the 100 most prevalent clones of each patient and control. Susac-specific clones were defined as absent from healthy and MS cohorts, around 970 published viral clones and other ImmuneACCESS disease sequences. TCRdb reprocessing: public reads trimmed at Q25 with fastp, clones called with MiXCR, in-frame beta chains kept. Each entry merges the rows of one CDR3 protein and shows their most common DNA and genes. It is TCRdb's table, rather than the study itself, that gives the V and J calls and clone size. The sample table holds fewer than 150,000 distinct CDR3 sequences, of which more than 90% were seen once. The ten top clones hold over 0.1% of the sample.

Trimming leaves V shorter by 5 bases and J shorter by 7 bases, with the junction holding 10 bases beyond the gene matches. CDR1 and CDR2, per the germline V gene, are SGHTA and FQGNSA. The CDR3 measures 16 amino acids from cysteine to phenylalanine. Only the CDR3 region is kept as DNA, spanning 48 bases read in frame from base 1. High-throughput TCR beta sequencing profiled peripheral blood CD8+ and CD4+ T cells from healthy donors, Susac syndrome patients and multiple sclerosis patients. Healthy donors were included as age- and sex-matched controls. CD8+ TEMRA cells were enriched by FACS, while bulk CD8+ and CD4+ T cells were purified by magnetic negative isolation. Blood was drawn into EDTA tubes, processed within 24 hours, and PBMCs were isolated by density gradient centrifugation. PBMCs intended for TCR sequencing were frozen in liquid nitrogen and were later thawed in a 37 degrees C water bath. A purity of at least 90% was achieved for sorted or isolated CD4+, CD8+ and CD8+ TEMRA cells.

Comment on this clonotype: It has no known antigen specificity. No much larger clone exists at a distance of one base, and base qualities are not known.

The V gene is TRBV7-2 and the J gene is TRBJ2-1, with 11 junctional bases fitting TRBD2. Sequenced sample: CD4+ T cells from PBMCs. The sequence was collected from a human donor in good health. The CDR3 loop reads CASSQVGSGRANEQFF. In nucleotides, the sequence is TGTGCCAGCAGCCAGGTTGGTAGCGGGAGGGCAAATGAGCAGTTCTTC.